The 30 T cell receptor beta chains given below trace back to one sample, sequenced in a study of blood T cell repertoires in COVID-19. Sequencing used immunoSEQ multiplex PCR; TCRdb keeps in-frame clones, though not all of them. The sample has more than 80,000 clones; approximately 80% are singletons. The specimen sequenced was peripheral blood. These receptor sequences come from a woman in her sixties or seventies with acute or convalescent COVID-19.

There are a few counts of this clone. The chain employs TRBV19 and TRBJ1-5; no clear D. Trimming shortened V by 4 bases and J by 0 bases, and 10 bases separated the two germline ends. From germline, CDR1 is LNHDA and CDR2 SQIVND (reference sequence). The CDR3 has 15 amino acids. The CDR3 DNA reads TGTGCCAGTAGTAATAGCCTTAGTAGCAATCAGCCCCAGCATTTT. This sequence encodes CASSNSLSSNQPQHF. Drawing the rest from reference TRBV19 and TRBJ1-5, the complete variable domain is DGGITQSPKYLFRKEGQNVTLSCEQNLNHDAMYWYRQDPGQGLRLIYYSQIVNDFQKGDIAEGYSVSREKKESFPLTVTSAQKNPTAFYLCASSNSLSSNQPQHFGDGTRLSIL.

In this sample, this clone turned up once. This chain uses TRBV10-3 with TRBJ2-3; 9 bases map to TRBD1. The CDR3 has 16 amino acids. CDR1 ENHRY and CDR2 SYGVKD come from the germline V gene. V shed 4 bases and J 3 bases; nucleotides not matched to a gene: 8. CDR3 protein: CAISAAWTGVTDTQYF. The CDR3 DNA reads TGTGCCATCAGTGCTGCATGGACAGGGGTTACAGATACGCAGTATTTT.

The chain combines TRBV5-1 with TRBJ1-5; no reliable D call. Per germline, CDR1 SGHRS and CDR2 YFSETQ. This CDR3 is built from 14 residues. V was pared by 0 bases and J by 4 bases, with 8 bases between. For the CDR3, the DNA is TGCGCCAGCAGCTTGGATACCGGGAATCAGCCCCAGCATTTT. Translating it yields CASSLDTGNQPQHF. Using reference TRBV5-1 and TRBJ1-5 for the parts outside the CDR3, the full variable domain is KAGVTQTPRYLIKTRGQQVTLSCSPISGHRSVSWYQQTPGQGLQFLFEYFSETQRNKGNFPGRFSGRQFSNSRSEMNVSTLELGDSALYLCASSLDTGNQPQHFGDGTRLSIL.

CDR3 coding DNA: TGTGCCAGCAGCGTAGATGCAGGGAAATATGGCTACACCTTC. Translating gives CASSVDAGKYGYTF. V is TRBV9 and J is TRBJ1-2; D is perhaps TRBD1 (5 bases). V lost 0 bases, J lost 5 bases, and 11 bases lay in between. The CDR3 totals 14 residues. Germline-derived CDR1 and CDR2 are SGDLS and YYNGEE.

This sequence joins TRBV28 and TRBJ1-2; D gene uncertain. Germline V lookup: CDR1 MDHEN, CDR2 SYDVKM. This CDR3 region has 13 residues. The ends were cut back, 2 bases at V and 8 bases at J, with 12 bases in the middle. The CDR3 nucleotides are TGTGCCAGCAGTTTAGAGGGCGCGGGAGGCTACACCTTC. Translating gives CASSLEGAGGYTF.

This clone was counted only a few times. The chain has TRBV18 and TRBJ2-7; 9 nucleotides align to TRBD1. Germline values: CDR1 KGHSH, CDR2 LQKENI. Germline trimming cut 2 bases from V and 2 bases from J; bases unmatched to any gene: 4. The CDR3 sequence is 15 residues long. CDR3 protein: CASSPTQGAPYEQYF. CDR3 DNA sequence: TGTGCCAGCTCACCAACACAGGGGGCCCCCTACGAGCAGTACTTC.

This clone appeared once. The rearrangement joins TRBV7-2 to TRBJ1-2, with no clear D. This CDR3 region has 13 residues. CDR1 and CDR2 from the germline V gene are SGHTA and FQGNSA. Trimming shortened V by 7 bases and J by 4 bases, and 13 bases separated the two germline ends. CDR3 nucleotide sequence: TGTGCCAGCACCTCCCCGTACACCTATGGCTACACCTTC. Translating it yields CASTSPYTYGYTF.

The rearrangement links TRBV5-1 to TRBJ1-1, with a tentative D call TRBD1 (5 bases). Trimming stripped 1 base from V and 1 base from J, with 8 bases between. In germline, CDR1 is SGHRS, CDR2 YFSETQ. CDR3 length equals 14 residues. This CDR3 reads CASSLFQGNTEAFF. DNA for the CDR3: TGCGCCAGCAGCTTGTTCCAGGGGAACACTGAAGCTTTCTTT.

This clone was recorded a few times. CDR3 coding DNA: TGTGCCAGCAGTTACCGGGGTGAGGTATATTTT. As protein: CASSYRGEVYF. The chain recombines TRBV6-6 with TRBJ1-3; no reliable D call. Germline V gene sequence: CDR1 MNHNY, CDR2 SVGAGI (reference sequence). V shed 2 bases and J shed 14 bases, with 10 bases lying between them. The CDR3 spans 11 residues.

V and J are TRBV5-1 and TRBJ2-3; 7 bases align to TRBD2. The germline V gene encodes CDR1 SGHRS and CDR2 YFSETQ. With V trimmed by 0 bases and J by 3 bases, 7 bases remained unmatched. This CDR3 has 16 residues. Here the CDR3 reads CASSLERAGSTDTQYF. CDR3 sequence (DNA): TGCGCCAGCAGCTTGGAGCGAGCGGGGTCGACAGATACGCAGTATTTT.

This clone showed up just a few times. This chain links TRBV29-1 with TRBJ1-2, with TRBD1 identical over 11 bases. CDR1 and CDR2 (germline): SQVTM, ANQGSEA. The CDR3 is made up of 13 amino acids. After removal of 6 bases from V and 3 bases from J, the junction contained 3 bases not matched to a gene. The CDR3 sequence is CSVRTGGDYGYTF. DNA of the CDR3: TGCAGCGTCCGGACAGGGGGCGACTATGGCTACACCTTC.

This chain connects TRBV5-4 to TRBJ1-3; a possible D gene is TRBD1 (6 bases). CDR3 length equals 14 residues. The germline V and J ends were trimmed by 2 bases and 2 bases, with 8 bases remaining between them. Per germline, CDR1 SGHNT and CDR2 YYREEE (reference sequence). CDR3 sequence: CASSFTGTGNTIYF. The CDR3, as DNA: TGTGCCAGCAGCTTCACAGGGACTGGAAACACCATATATTTT.

The chain links TRBV19 to TRBJ1-4; no firm D call. Trimming stripped 3 bases from V and 1 base from J, with 9 bases between. This CDR3 contains 15 residues. CDR1 and CDR2 from the germline V gene are LNHDA and SQIVND (reference sequence). This chain's CDR3 is CASSIPQKTNEKLFF. In DNA, the CDR3 is TGTGCCAGTAGTATCCCGCAGAAAACTAATGAAAAACTGTTTTTT. Full variable domain (outside the CDR3, taken from reference TRBV19 and TRBJ1-4): DGGITQSPKYLFRKEGQNVTLSCEQNLNHDAMYWYRQDPGQGLRLIYYSQIVNDFQKGDIAEGYSVSREKKESFPLTVTSAQKNPTAFYLCASSIPQKTNEKLFFGSGTQLSVL.

The chain recombines TRBV5-1 with TRBJ2-1, with 9 bases identical to TRBD1. With V trimmed by 4 bases and J by 0 bases, 2 bases remained unmatched. Germline V gene data show CDR1 as SGHRS and CDR2 as YFSETQ. The CDR3 consists of 15 residues. This chain's CDR3 is CASSPTGGSYNEQFF. CDR3 bases: TGCGCCAGCAGCCCGACAGGGGGCTCCTACAATGAGCAGTTCTTC.

CDR3 sequence reads: CASSSSTDPEFF. The DNA of the CDR3 is TGTGCCAGCAGTTCCTCGACAGACCCGGAGTTCTTC. This chain connects TRBV27 to TRBJ2-1, with D possibly matching TRBD1 (5 bases). CDR3 size: 12 residues. V was clipped by 4 bases and J by 14 bases, with 15 bases between them. Germline V gene data show CDR1 as MNHEY and CDR2 as SMNVEV (reference sequence).

The chain employs TRBV6-5 and TRBJ1-6, with TRBD1 identical over 9 bases. The ends lost 5 bases at V and 7 bases at J; junction bases unmatched: 3. Germline assignment: CDR1 MNHEY and CDR2 SVGAGI. This CDR3 is built from 14 residues. CDR3 DNA sequence: TGTGCCAGCAGTAGGACAGGGGTGAATTCACCCCTCCACTTT. It encodes CASSRTGVNSPLHF.

The rearrangement joins TRBV27 to TRBJ2-1; TRBD2 matches 13 bases. Germline V CDR1 and CDR2: MNHEY, SMNVEV (reference sequence). CDR3 size: 17 residues. V was pared by 2 bases and J by 11 bases, with 12 bases of the junction left unmatched. The CDR3 nucleotides read TGTGCCAGCAGTTTAGGTGGACTAGCGGGGGATATAGTTAAGCAGTTCTTC. Its protein is CASSLGGLAGDIVKQFF.

V usage is TRBV6-4 and J usage is TRBJ2-2, with D possibly TRBD1 on 6 matching bases. CDR1 is MRHNA, CDR2 SNTAGT, per germline. The CDR3 spans 14 residues. The V gene lost 9 bases and the J gene lost 1 base, with 12 bases spanning the gap. The CDR3 is CASRTDLNTGELFF. The CDR3 DNA sequence: TGTGCCAGTAGGACAGATCTGAACACCGGGGAGCTGTTTTTT.

A few counts support this clone. The chain employs TRBV2 and TRBJ2-7, with TRBD1 identical over 7 bases. From germline, CDR1 is SNHLY and CDR2 FYNNEI. Germline trimming cut 11 bases from V and 0 bases from J; bases unmatched to any gene: 7. The CDR3 loop spans 13 amino acids. The CDR3 DNA is TGTGCCGGGACAGCCTTCAGCTCCTACGAGCAGTACTTC. Amino acid sequence: CAGTAFSSYEQYF. Using reference TRBV2 and TRBJ2-7 for the parts outside the CDR3, the full variable domain is EPEVTQTPSHQVTQMGQEVILRCVPISNHLYFYWYRQILGQKVEFLVSFYNNEISEKSEIFDDQFSVERPDGSNFTLKIRSTKLEDSAMYFCAGTAFSSYEQYFGPGTRLTVT.

J is TRBJ1-1 and V is TRBV2; possibly TRBD1 for D (6 bases). The germline V and J ends were trimmed by 2 bases and 11 bases, with 21 bases remaining between them. CDR3 size: 15 residues. Germline assignment: CDR1 SNHLY and CDR2 FYNNEI. CDR3 sequence (DNA): TGTGCCAGCAGTGAATCTACCCAATACAGGGATCACGCTTTCTTT. It codes for CASSESTQYRDHAFF.

The gene calls are TRBV9 and TRBJ2-5; D gene unclear. This CDR3 comprises 15 residues. With 4 bases removed from V and 3 bases from J, the gap between germline ends came to 16 bases. CDR1 SGDLS and CDR2 YYNGEE come from the germline V gene. Written as DNA, the CDR3 is TGTGCCAGCAGCCTCGGATGGGCGCGAGAAGAGACCCAGTACTTC. Amino acids: CASSLGWAREETQYF.

The CDR3 nucleotides are TGTGCCAGCAGCCAACGGGACAGCCGACCCCTCCACTTT. Protein: CASSQRDSRPLHF. The chain combines TRBV11-3 with TRBJ1-6; 7 nucleotides align to TRBD1. Germline trimming cut 5 bases from V and 12 bases from J; bases unmatched to any gene: 7. The CDR3 contains 13 residues. Germline V gene sequence: CDR1 SGHNT, CDR2 YENEEA.

J is TRBJ1-1 and V is TRBV6-5; TRBD1 aligns across 7 bases. The V and J ends lost 6 bases and 11 bases, in that order; junction bases with no gene match: 6. Germline assignment: CDR1 MNHEY and CDR2 SVGAGI. There are 11 residues in the CDR3. CDR3 in amino acids: CASRETGRAFF. The CDR3 DNA is TGTGCCAGCAGAGAGACAGGGAGGGCTTTCTTT.

The chain's CDR3 is CASSLTQNTEAFF. The CDR3 region has the DNA TGTGCCAGCAGCCTGACACAGAACACTGAAGCTTTCTTT. The rearrangement uses TRBV14 and TRBJ1-1; D unclear. Trimming stripped 4 bases from V and 1 base from J, with 7 bases between. The CDR3 spans 13 residues. Per germline, CDR1 SGHDN and CDR2 FVKESK.

The V call is TRBV28, the J call TRBJ1-2; D is perhaps TRBD1 (6 bases). The CDR3 has 15 amino acids. Per germline, CDR1 MDHEN and CDR2 SYDVKM. Trimming stripped 6 bases from V and 5 bases from J, with 19 bases between. The CDR3 DNA reads as TGTGCCAGCAGACGCTGGGACATTTCTGGTTATGGCTACACCTTC. It yields the protein CASRRWDISGYGYTF.

The CDR3 spells CASSGTSGGYEQYF. Written as DNA, the CDR3 is TGTGCCAGCAGCGGGACTAGCGGGGGGTACGAGCAGTACTTC. The rearrangement uses TRBV6-6 and TRBJ2-7; 15 positions agree with TRBD2. From germline, CDR1 is MNHNY and CDR2 SVGAGI (reference sequence). Germline trimming cut 6 bases from V and 4 bases from J; bases unmatched to any gene: 1. The CDR3 sequence is 14 residues long.

This chain connects TRBV12-3 or TRBV12-4 to TRBJ1-6; 7 positions match TRBD1. Losses at the gene ends were 6 bases for V and 6 bases for J; bases not matched to a gene: 2. CDR3 length equals 13 residues. The CDR3 DNA sequence: TGTGCCAGCAGAGACAGGGTTAATTCACCCCTCCACTTT. This codes for CASRDRVNSPLHF.

V and J are TRBV28 and TRBJ1-2; 9 bases are shared with TRBD1. Germline loops: CDR1 MDHEN, CDR2 SYDVKM. The CDR3 totals 15 residues. The V segment lost 6 bases and the J segment 4 bases; nucleotides outside the gene matches: 9. CDR3 region: CASSRGQGAPYGYTF. The CDR3 DNA reads TGTGCCAGCAGCCGGGGACAGGGAGCTCCCTATGGCTACACCTTC.

In this sample, this clone turned up once. The chain joins TRBV27 to TRBJ2-5; the D gene is possibly TRBD1 (5 bases). Germline loops: CDR1 MNHEY, CDR2 SMNVEV (reference sequence). V was cut by 3 bases and J by 5 bases, with 13 bases left in between. The CDR3 length is 14 residues. CDR3 amino acids: CASSLGQARETQYF. CDR3 nucleotides: TGTGCCAGCAGTTTGGGGCAGGCCAGGGAGACCCAGTACTTC.

The genes are TRBV3-1 (or the pseudogene TRBV3-2) and TRBJ1-2, with D perhaps TRBD1 (6 bases). V gave up 3 bases and J gave up 0 bases, with 11 bases separating them. This CDR3 contains 15 residues. Per the germline V gene, CDR1 is LGHDT and CDR2 is YNNKEL (reference sequence). CDR3: CASSQTGEANYGYTF. For the CDR3, the DNA is TGTGCCAGCAGCCAGACAGGAGAAGCTAACTATGGCTACACCTTC.